Following are 21 T cell receptor beta chains from one sample sequenced in a study of shared clonotypes between healthy human individuals. Some clones are missing from TCRdb's copy, which holds only in-frame ones; the method was immunoSEQ multiplex PCR. Counted here are about 1,500,000 clones, approximately 96% occurring once; the ten biggest clones make up 0.95% to 1.5%. The sample comprised naive CD4+ T cells sorted from blood. As to subset: CD45RA+ positively selected. Receptors were obtained from a man under 40 in good health.

The rearrangement uses TRBV19 and TRBJ2-1; 12 bases map to TRBD2. V lost 0 bases, J lost 3 bases, and 12 bases stayed unmatched. This CDR3 is built from 20 residues. CDR1 and CDR2 (germline): LNHDA, SQIVND (reference sequence). CDR3: CASSIDGPSLLAGGYNEQFF. The CDR3, as DNA: TGTGCCAGTAGTATAGACGGCCCCTCCCTACTAGCGGGAGGCTACAATGAGCAGTTCTTC.

This clone was seen a single time. The V and J genes are TRBV25-1 and TRBJ2-7, with 11 nucleotides matching TRBD1. Per germline, CDR1 MGHDK and CDR2 SYGVNS. The CDR3 totals 18 residues. V lost 6 bases to trimming and J lost 0 bases; unmatched junction nucleotides: 13. CDR3 sequence (DNA): TGTGCCAGCAGCCCACTCCCGGGACAGGGGGGGAACTCCTACGAGCAGTACTTC. It codes for CASSPLPGQGGNSYEQYF.

This sequence joins TRBV11-3 and TRBJ2-7; 9 bases are shared with TRBD2. Germline V gene data show CDR1 as SGHNT and CDR2 as YENEEA. The length of the CDR3 is 15 residues. The ends lost 2 bases at V and 6 bases at J; junction bases unmatched: 8. The CDR3 nucleotides are TGTGCCAGCAGCTTAAAGGGCGGGAGGGCTGGCGAGCAGTACTTC. This encodes CASSLKGGRAGEQYF. Full variable domain (outside the CDR3, taken from reference TRBV11-3 and TRBJ2-7): EAGVVQSPRYKIIEKKQPVAFWCNPISGHNTLYWYLQNLGQGPELLIRYENEEAVDDSQLPKDRFSAERLKGVDSTLKIQPAELGDSAVYLCASSLKGGRAGEQYFGPGTRLTVT.

The chain recombines TRBV28 with TRBJ2-1; the D gene is possibly TRBD2 (6 bases). Germline V gene data show CDR1 as MDHEN and CDR2 as SYDVKM. V lost 3 bases, J lost 4 bases, and 13 bases lay in between. CDR3 size: 15 residues. This chain's CDR3 is CASSLRWDWYNEQFF. CDR3 DNA sequence: TGTGCCAGCAGTTTGAGGTGGGACTGGTACAATGAGCAGTTCTTC.

The chain combines TRBV18 with TRBJ2-1, with D perhaps matching TRBD2 (5 bases). CDR1 is KGHSH and CDR2 is LQKENI in the germline V gene. This CDR3 spans 14 amino acids. Trimming shortened V by 7 bases and J by 7 bases, and 17 bases separated the two germline ends. This CDR3 reads CASCPNSVGNEQFF. CDR3 DNA: TGTGCCAGCTGCCCCAATAGCGTGGGTAATGAGCAGTTCTTC.

Note on this clone: Other DNA sequences in this specimen translate into the identical CDR3. The V and J genes are TRBV18 and TRBJ1-1; D is undetermined. V was pared by 3 bases and J by 0 bases, with 5 bases between. In germline, CDR1 is KGHSH, CDR2 LQKENI. The CDR3 sequence is 13 residues long. The CDR3 nucleotides read TGTGCCAGCTCACCGGGGTTGAACACTGAAGCTTTCTTT. Protein: CASSPGLNTEAFF.

The V and J genes are TRBV11-2 and TRBJ2-1; TRBD1 matches at 7 bases. The CDR3 has 16 residues. V shed 5 bases, J shed 0 bases, and the junction held 7 bases outside the gene matches. Germline V gene sequence: CDR1 SGHAT, CDR2 FQNNGV. This chain's CDR3 is CASSPHRGPSYNEQFF. In nucleotides, the CDR3 is TGTGCCAGCAGCCCCCACAGGGGTCCCTCCTACAATGAGCAGTTCTTC.

This clone has only one observation. The chain carries TRBV18 and TRBJ2-7; 7 bases align to TRBD2. The CDR3 totals 14 residues. In germline, CDR1 is KGHSH, CDR2 LQKENI. With V trimmed by 5 bases and J by 7 bases, 11 bases remained unmatched. CDR3 loop: CASSSTSLGGEQYF. CDR3 coding DNA: TGTGCCAGCTCATCGACTAGCTTGGGTGGAGAGCAGTACTTC.

The CDR3 here is CASSIETGGGQYF. The CDR3 coding sequence is TGTGCCAGTAGTATAGAGACAGGGGGTGGTCAGTACTTC. This sequence joins TRBV19 and TRBJ2-4; 9 bases map to TRBD1. Germline V gene lookup returns CDR1 LNHDA and CDR2 SQIVND (reference sequence). CDR3 length equals 13 residues. V shed 0 bases, J shed 12 bases, and the junction held 3 bases outside the gene matches.

Turning to this clone: This CDR3 is also generated by other DNA sequences in the sample. The chain is built from TRBV9 and TRBJ2-7; 7 bases align to TRBD1. Per germline, CDR1 SGDLS and CDR2 YYNGEE. The J segment lost 4 bases and the V segment lost 0 bases, leaving 4 bases of the junction unmatched. CDR3 length: 14 amino acids. CDR3 in DNA: TGTGCCAGCAGCGTAGCGTCAGGGGGTTACGAGCAGTACTTC. This codes for CASSVASGGYEQYF.

V is TRBV28 and J is TRBJ2-2; a possible D gene is TRBD2 (5 bases). The V end was cut by 5 bases, the J end by 5 bases, with 18 bases between. This CDR3 is built from 16 residues. CDR1 and CDR2 from the germline V gene are MDHEN and SYDVKM. The chain's CDR3 is CASSPSGAAMTGELFF. The CDR3 nucleotides read TGTGCCAGCAGTCCCTCTGGAGCGGCAATGACCGGGGAGCTGTTTTTT.

A single count supports this clone. The chain joins TRBV5-4 to TRBJ2-7, with TRBD2 matching 7 bases. V dropped 5 bases and J dropped 3; count of bases not matched to a gene: 17. Looked up from germline, CDR1 is SGHNT and CDR2 is YYREEE (reference sequence). The CDR3 consists of 17 residues. The CDR3 bases are TGTGCCAGCAGACAGGAACGCGGGCTAGCGGCCGGCTACGAGCAGTACTTC. As protein: CASRQERGLAAGYEQYF.

The chain links TRBV18 to TRBJ2-7, with 7 nucleotides matching TRBD1. This CDR3 has 15 residues. CDR1 KGHSH and CDR2 LQKENI come from the germline V gene. Trimming at V came to 0 bases and at J to 2 bases, leaving 4 bases not matched to a gene. The CDR3 reads CASSPPGQRPYEQYF. As DNA, the CDR3 is TGTGCCAGCTCACCACCGGGACAGCGCCCCTACGAGCAGTACTTC.

The chain couples TRBV7-3 to TRBJ2-7; 8 bases agree with TRBD1. Looked up from germline, CDR1 is SGHTA and CDR2 is FQGTGA. The junction had 14 bases not matched to a gene; V was cut back by 4 bases and J by 6 bases. The CDR3 totals 16 residues. The CDR3 reads CASSSGGGTGGREQYF. The CDR3, as DNA: TGTGCCAGCAGCTCTGGAGGGGGGACAGGAGGTCGCGAGCAGTACTTC.

V usage is TRBV7-9 and J usage is TRBJ2-7; 10 bases are a match to TRBD2. The CDR3 has 15 residues. Germline CDR1 SEHNR, CDR2 FQNEAQ (reference sequence). V was pared by 4 bases and J by 6 bases, with 9 bases of the junction left unmatched. CDR3 coding DNA: TGTGCCAGCAGCTCCGGCCCGGGACTAGCGACCGAGCAGTACTTC. It translates to CASSSGPGLATEQYF. Variable domain in full (rest from reference TRBV7-9 and TRBJ2-7): DTGVSQNPRHKITKRGQNVTFRCDPISEHNRLYWYRQTLGQGPEFLTYFQNEAQLEKSRLLSDRFSAERPKGSFSTLEIQRTEQGDSAMYLCASSSGPGLATEQYFGPGTRLTVT.

This chain links TRBV5-4 with TRBJ1-4; no definite D call. The CDR3 runs 14 residues. Trimming stripped 4 bases from V and 0 bases from J, with 7 bases between. Germline V gene data show CDR1 as SGHNT and CDR2 as YYREEE (reference sequence). CDR3 loop: CASSDAPTNEKLFF. The CDR3 DNA reads as TGTGCCAGCAGCGACGCCCCAACTAATGAAAAACTGTTTTTT.

V is TRBV30 and J is TRBJ1-2; D gene ambiguous. Germline V lookup: CDR1 GTSNPN, CDR2 SVGIG (reference sequence). This CDR3 region has 13 residues. Trimming cost V 4 bases and J 4 bases, with 13 bases left between them. In DNA, the CDR3 is TGTGCCTGGACGGGCGCGGAGAGCTATGGCTACACCTTC. Translation: CAWTGAESYGYTF.

The chain uses TRBV11-3 and TRBJ1-2; no definite D call. Looked up from germline, CDR1 is SGHNT and CDR2 is YENEEA. This CDR3 has 11 amino acids. V was shortened by 6 bases and J by 8 bases, with 10 bases between the two germline ends. The CDR3 spells CASRLRRGYTF. DNA for the CDR3: TGTGCCAGCAGACTACGGAGAGGCTACACCTTC.

The CDR3 protein is CASSIHRDEQYF. CDR3 DNA: TGTGCCAGTAGTATTCACAGGGACGAGCAGTACTTC. The chain links TRBV19 to TRBJ2-7; possible D gene TRBD1, 6 bases. The CDR3 loop spans 12 amino acids. The V gene's germline CDR1 is LNHDA and CDR2 SQIVND (reference sequence). Trimming shortened V by 3 bases and J by 5 bases, and 8 bases separated the two germline ends.

The chain recombines TRBV7-8 with TRBJ2-7; 8 bases agree with TRBD2. This CDR3 contains 16 residues. V dropped 5 bases and J dropped 0; count of bases not matched to a gene: 9. Germline V gene data show CDR1 as SGHVS and CDR2 as FQNEAQ. CDR3 coding DNA: TGTGCCAGCAGCCCCACTAGCGGCCGCAGCTCCTACGAGCAGTACTTC. Translation: CASSPTSGRSSYEQYF.

The CDR3 protein is CASSLPGGFSYEQYF. DNA of the CDR3: TGTGCCAGCAGCTTGCCAGGGGGCTTCTCCTACGAGCAGTACTTC. The genes are TRBV11-2 and TRBJ2-7; 8 positions agree with TRBD1. After removal of 3 bases from V and 0 bases from J, the junction contained 4 bases not matched to a gene. Germline V gives CDR1 SGHAT, CDR2 FQNNGV. This CDR3 region has 15 residues.